One sample yielded the 10 T cell receptor beta chains listed below, sequenced in a study of T cell responses to AZD1222 COVID-19 vaccine (dated by TCRdb to the early 2020s). The meaning of the sample's time point label: baseline before first vaccination. The method behind the library was the immunoSEQ multiplex PCR assay. In its TCRdb copy, this immuneACCESS table keeps in-frame sequences only and misses some clones. Where compared with another copy, unresolved V genes explain less than half of these, and the others have no known cause. This sample lists over 85,000 clones; around 90% were detected once. The ten largest clones represent almost 8.5% of the sample. The material sequenced was peripheral blood, taken on day 0 of AZD1222 vaccination. These receptors all stem from an adult in good health.

This clone was seen a single time. The chain has TRBV3-1 (or the pseudogene TRBV3-2) and TRBJ2-5, with unresolved D. The CDR3 is made up of 14 amino acids. Looked up from germline, CDR1 is LGHDT and CDR2 is YNNKEL (reference sequence). V shed 4 bases and J shed 1 base, with 10 bases lying between them. The CDR3 loop reads CASSLSVLQETQYF. CDR3 sequence (DNA): TGTGCCAGCAGCCTTTCCGTGCTCCAAGAGACCCAGTACTTC.

CDR3 protein: CASSQDLTGLNTEAFF. In nucleotides, the CDR3 is TGCGCCAGCAGCCAAGACCTGACAGGATTGAACACTGAAGCTTTCTTT. The rearrangement links TRBV4-3 to TRBJ1-1, with a weak D call TRBD1 (6 bases). This CDR3 has 16 residues. With 0 bases removed from V and 0 bases from J, the gap between germline ends came to 11 bases. Germline-derived CDR1 and CDR2 are LGHNA and YSLEER.

CDR3 in amino acids: CASSLVSANEKLFF. In DNA form, the CDR3 reads TGTGCCAGCAGCTTGGTGTCGGCTAATGAAAAACTGTTTTTT. The V call is TRBV5-8, the J call TRBJ1-4; D is uncertain. There are 14 residues in the CDR3. V was clipped by 0 bases and J by 3 bases, with 6 bases between them. In germline, CDR1 is SGHTS, CDR2 YDEGEE.

The genes are TRBV19 and TRBJ1-5, with a weak D call TRBD1 (6 bases). Trimming left V 4 bases short and J 5 bases short, with 15 bases between. CDR1 is LNHDA and CDR2 is SQIVND in the germline V gene (reference sequence). The CDR3 is made up of 15 amino acids. The CDR3 DNA follows: TGTGCCAGTAGTACCCTGACAGGAGACTATCAGCCCCAGCATTTT. It yields the protein CASSTLTGDYQPQHF.

This chain links TRBV5-1 with TRBJ2-2, with TRBD1 matching over 8 bases. Germline assignment: CDR1 SGHRS and CDR2 YFSETQ. Trimming removed 4 bases from V and 6 bases from J; junction bases left unmatched: 8. The CDR3 sequence is 15 residues long. The CDR3 region is CASSPGQESPGELFF. The CDR3 DNA sequence: TGCGCCAGCAGCCCGGGACAGGAATCACCCGGGGAGCTGTTTTTT. Looking up the rest from reference TRBV5-1 and TRBJ2-2 gives the full variable domain: KAGVTQTPRYLIKTRGQQVTLSCSPISGHRSVSWYQQTPGQGLQFLFEYFSETQRNKGNFPGRFSGRQFSNSRSEMNVSTLELGDSALYLCASSPGQESPGELFFGEGSRLTVL.

This chain uses TRBV19 with TRBJ2-2; D remains ambiguous. The V gene lost 9 bases and the J gene lost 0 bases, with 17 bases spanning the gap. Germline lookup yields CDR1 LNHDA and CDR2 SQIVND (reference sequence). The CDR3 extends over 16 amino acids. This chain's CDR3 is CASSRVGGANTGELFF. DNA of the CDR3: TGTGCCAGCTCTCGCGTCGGCGGCGCGAACACCGGGGAGCTGTTTTTT.

The chain couples TRBV7-3 to TRBJ1-2, with 7 positions matching TRBD1. Germline assignment: CDR1 SGHTA and CDR2 FQGTGA. Germline trimming cut 5 bases from V and 3 bases from J; bases unmatched to any gene: 27. The CDR3 runs to 21 residues. The chain's CDR3 is CASSRQRNRRPGGQDDYGYTF. DNA for the CDR3: TGTGCCAGCAGCCGCCAGCGCAATCGGAGGCCCGGAGGACAGGATGACTATGGCTACACCTTC.

J is TRBJ1-5 and V is TRBV6-5; 9 bases map to TRBD1. V shed 6 bases, J shed 7 bases, and the junction held 4 bases outside the gene matches. Germline CDR1 and CDR2: MNHEY and SVGAGI. The CDR3 spans 13 residues. The CDR3 DNA is TGTGCCAGCAGACAGGGGGCAGACCAGCCCCAGCATTTT. Amino acid sequence: CASRQGADQPQHF.

This clone turned up a few times. This sequence joins TRBV5-5 and TRBJ2-3; possibly TRBD2 for D (5 bases). Germline-derived CDR1 and CDR2 are SGHKS and YYEKEE (reference sequence). The CDR3 runs 15 residues. V dropped 2 bases and J dropped 1 base, with 11 bases sitting between them. The CDR3 loop is CASSFRGLRTDTQYF. As DNA, the CDR3 is TGTGCCAGCAGCTTCCGGGGTCTCCGCACAGATACGCAGTATTTT.

This rearrangement joins TRBV6-1 to TRBJ2-3; the match to TRBD1 covers 11 bases. In germline, CDR1 is MNHNS, CDR2 SASEGT. With V trimmed by 4 bases and J by 0 bases, 12 bases remained unmatched. This CDR3 comprises 19 residues. CDR3 region: CASSGGQGASLSSTDTQYF. The CDR3, as DNA: TGTGCCAGCAGTGGTGGACAGGGGGCTTCCTTATCAAGCACAGATACGCAGTATTTT.